The 28 T cell receptor beta chains below were found in one sample sequenced in a study of T-cell memory formation after mild COVID-19. One entry per CDR3 protein, called by TCRdb with MiXCR from the 5' RACE reads. Among hundreds of thousands of distinct CDR3 sequences listed, approximately 15% were seen once. Sequenced: PBMCs or a T cell subset sorted from them (not recorded which). Receptors originate from a man aged 18 to 35 who had mild COVID-19 (a few samples of this study predate the infection). Cell type and time point are not known.

The rearrangement uses TRBV20-1 and TRBJ2-3; D gene ambiguous. V lost 3 bases and J lost 0, with 10 bases in between. The CDR3 extends over 14 amino acids. Germline V gene data show CDR1 as DFQATT and CDR2 as SNEGSKA (reference sequence). The CDR3 coding sequence is TGCAGTGCTAGCCTGGCGAGGAGCACAGATACGCAGTATTTT. The encoded protein is CSASLARSTDTQYF.

This clonotype is a singleton in its sample. The chain employs TRBV12-5 and TRBJ1-6, with a tentative D call TRBD1 (5 bases). Trimming removed 0 bases at V and 7 bases at J, with 13 bases between. The CDR3 has 16 amino acids. CDR1 and CDR2 (germline): LGHNT, FRNRAP. CDR3 sequence reads: CASGLVLRDLNSPLHF. The CDR3 DNA sequence: TGTGCTAGTGGTTTGGTACTCAGGGACCTCAATTCACCCCTCCACTTT.

This clonotype has only a few counts. This rearrangement joins TRBV7-9 to TRBJ1-5, with no clear D. With 4 bases removed from V and 6 bases from J, the gap between germline ends came to 16 bases. The CDR3 has 15 amino acids. Per the germline V gene, CDR1 is SEHNR and CDR2 is FQNEAQ (reference sequence). This CDR3 is CASSSSRLPGQPQHF. For the CDR3, the DNA is TGTGCCAGCAGCTCTAGCCGTTTGCCCGGTCAGCCCCAGCATTTT.

The J gene is TRBJ2-5, the V gene TRBV11-2; maybe TRBD1 (5 bases). V gave up 1 base and J gave up 4 bases, with 13 bases separating them. Germline V gene lookup returns CDR1 SGHAT and CDR2 FQNNGV. CDR3 length equals 15 residues. The CDR3 reads CASSLGQIGRETQYF. DNA of the CDR3: TGTGCCAGCAGCTTAGGACAGATCGGGCGAGAGACCCAGTACTTC.

This clonotype was counted a few times. V usage is TRBV3-1 and J usage is TRBJ1-2, with D unclear. This CDR3 has 13 amino acids. CDR1 is LGHDT, CDR2 YNNKEL, per germline (reference sequence). V lost 4 bases to trimming and J lost 2 bases, with 8 bases between them. The CDR3 is CASSLERNYGYTF. DNA for the CDR3: TGTGCCAGCAGCCTCGAGAGGAACTATGGCTACACCTTC.

A few counts support this clonotype. This sequence joins TRBV7-9 and TRBJ1-6; no definite D call. There are 14 residues in the CDR3. V lost 0 bases and J 6 bases, leaving 6 bases between the germline ends. Germline values: CDR1 SEHNR, CDR2 FQNEAQ (reference sequence). The CDR3 region has the DNA TGTGCCAGCAGCTTAGCGGTGGCTAATTCACCCCTCCACTTT. Translating it yields CASSLAVANSPLHF.

The chain is built from TRBV4-2 and TRBJ2-7, with 7 bases matching TRBD1. J was trimmed by 3 bases and V by 4 bases; bases with no gene match: 9. The CDR3 contains 15 residues. Germline values: CDR1 LGHNA, CDR2 YNFKEQ. CDR3 loop: CASSPGDRGSYEQYV. As DNA, the CDR3 is TGTGCCAGCAGCCCCGGGGACAGAGGGAGCTACGAGCAGTACGTC.

This clonotype was counted only a few times. The chain couples TRBV12-3 or TRBV12-4 to TRBJ2-4, with D uncertain. V lost 8 bases, J lost 8 bases, and 19 bases lay in between. This CDR3 is 14 amino acids long. The CDR3 sequence: CASGIVGLGYIQYF. CDR3 DNA: TGTGCCAGCGGGATTGTGGGCCTAGGGTACATTCAGTACTTC.

This chain links TRBV7-9 with TRBJ2-5, with D perhaps matching TRBD2 (5 bases). This CDR3 contains 21 residues. The V gene lost 7 bases and the J gene lost 1 base, with 34 bases spanning the gap. The germline V gene encodes CDR1 SEHNR and CDR2 FQNEAQ (reference sequence). This CDR3 is CASTLVRLAAPHTPIQETQYF. The DNA for the CDR3 is TGTGCCAGCACCCTAGTCCGGCTAGCTGCCCCACACACCCCAATCCAAGAGACCCAGTACTTC.

The chain has TRBV9 and TRBJ2-2; weak D call: TRBD1 (6 bases). The germline V gene encodes CDR1 SGDLS and CDR2 YYNGEE. Trimming left V 0 bases short and J 2 bases short, with 8 bases between. The CDR3 has 15 amino acids. The CDR3 nucleotides read TGTGCCAGCAGCGTAGAGGGACACAACACCGGGGAGCTGTTTTTT. Translating it yields CASSVEGHNTGELFF.

The gene calls are TRBV6-6 and TRBJ2-4; no clear D. Trimming stripped 7 bases from V and 9 bases from J, with 13 bases between. The CDR3 is 12 amino acids. Per the germline V gene, CDR1 is MNHNY and CDR2 is SVGAGI (reference sequence). For the CDR3, the DNA is TGTGCCAGCACCCTGGGCAGTTCCATTCAGTACTTC. Translated, it gives CASTLGSSIQYF.

This clonotype has more than one count but fewer than ten. This chain's CDR3 is CAINAGGAGETQYF. CDR3 bases: TGTGCCATCAATGCAGGGGGTGCCGGGGAGACCCAGTACTTC. This chain connects TRBV10-3 to TRBJ2-5; 7 bases are a match to TRBD1. Germline V gives CDR1 ENHRY, CDR2 SYGVKD. Germline trimming cut 7 bases from V and 5 bases from J; bases unmatched to any gene: 10. CDR3 length equals 14 residues.

This clonotype was observed a few times. V usage is TRBV11-2 and J usage is TRBJ2-7; no definite D call. Per the germline V gene, CDR1 is SGHAT and CDR2 is FQNNGV. The CDR3 extends over 11 amino acids. V was trimmed by 5 bases and J by 3 bases, leaving 5 bases between them. Here the CDR3 DNA reads TGTGCCAGCAGCCATGACTACGAGCAGTACTTC. It codes for CASSHDYEQYF.

Points on this clonotype: A read error is likely, as this CDR3 ends without the conserved phenylalanine or tryptophan. Because the CDR3's place on the DNA is in doubt, the DNA is left out and the CDR3 is given as listed by TCRdb. The chain links TRBV12-3 or TRBV12-4 to TRBJ1-2. The length of the CDR3 is 11 amino acids, counting both ends. CDR3 sequence: CASSLRRAATL.

The chain recombines TRBV20-1 with TRBJ1-1, with D unclear. This CDR3 comprises 14 residues. With 6 bases removed from V and 0 bases from J, the gap between germline ends came to 14 bases. CDR1 and CDR2 from the germline V gene are DFQATT and SNEGSKA (reference sequence). CDR3 region: CSAVRATLNTEAFF. CDR3 coding DNA: TGCAGTGCCGTTAGGGCGACCCTGAACACTGAAGCTTTCTTT.

The chain is built from TRBV6-2 or TRBV6-3 and TRBJ2-7; D is unresolved. The length of the CDR3 is 13 residues. CDR1 and CDR2 (germline): MNHEY, SVGEGT. Trimming pared 6 bases from V and 9 bases from J, leaving 18 bases between. The CDR3 DNA sequence: TGTGCCAGCAGCCACCGACGGGTAGTCGGGCAGTACGTC. Amino acid sequence: CASSHRRVVGQYV.

This rearrangement joins TRBV19 to TRBJ2-1; 8 bases are shared with TRBD2. Trimming took 3 bases from V and 4 from J; bases not matched to a gene: 2. The CDR3 runs 14 residues. CDR1 is LNHDA and CDR2 is SQIVND in the germline V gene (reference sequence). In DNA form, the CDR3 reads TGTGCCAGTAGTATTGGGACTAGATACAATGAGCAGTTCTTC. Translated, it gives CASSIGTRYNEQFF.

This clonotype was found a few times. The V and J genes are TRBV7-2 and TRBJ1-2, with D possibly TRBD1 on 6 matching bases. Germline CDR1 is SGHTA and CDR2 is FQGNSA. This CDR3 comprises 15 residues. V was pared by 5 bases and J by 1 base, with 14 bases between. In DNA, the CDR3 is TGTGCCAGCAGCCCCAGCAGGGGCCATAACTATGGCTACACCTTC. It translates to CASSPSRGHNYGYTF.

The V and J genes are TRBV28 and TRBJ2-3; D is uncertain. CDR1 is MDHEN and CDR2 is SYDVKM in the germline V gene. The length of the CDR3 is 15 residues. V lost 3 bases and J 0 bases, leaving 10 bases between the germline ends. CDR3 DNA sequence: TGTGCCAGCAGTTTTCACGTTGGAAGCACAGATACGCAGTATTTT. Amino acid sequence: CASSFHVGSTDTQYF.

This chain joins TRBV6-5 and TRBJ1-6, with D tentatively TRBD1 (6 bases). The CDR3 sequence is 15 residues long. Between the trimmed V and J ends, which lost 5 bases and 4 bases, there was a span of 12 bases. CDR1 and CDR2 from the germline V gene are MNHEY and SVGAGI. The CDR3 DNA follows: TGTGCCAGCAGTAGGGGACACAATTATAATTCACCCCTCCACTTT. Translating it yields CASSRGHNYNSPLHF.

The V gene is TRBV15, the J gene TRBJ2-7, with D possibly matching TRBD2 (7 bases). The germline gives CDR1 LNHNV, CDR2 YYDKDF (reference sequence). The CDR3 is 15 residues long. V was cut by 0 bases and J by 5 bases, with 14 bases left in between. The CDR3 bases are TGTGCCACCAGCAGAGAATCGGGGGGCTTGGACGAGCAGTACTTC. Translated: CATSRESGGLDEQYF.

This chain connects TRBV7-3 to TRBJ2-7; 10 positions match TRBD1. Germline loops: CDR1 SGHTA, CDR2 FQGTGA. Unmatched junction bases numbered 2, after V lost 0 bases and J lost 3 bases. This CDR3 has 15 residues. DNA for the CDR3: TGTGCCAGCAGCTTAACAGGACAGGGGGACTACGAGCAGTACTTC. This translates into CASSLTGQGDYEQYF.

This clonotype was observed at least ten times. The rearrangement uses TRBV4-2 and TRBJ2-7, with unresolved D. The V gene lost 1 base and the J gene lost 9 bases, with 19 bases spanning the gap. Looked up from germline, CDR1 is LGHNA and CDR2 is YNFKEQ. This CDR3 spans 15 amino acids. CDR3 sequence: CASSQGLTGLLTQYF. The CDR3, as DNA: TGTGCCAGCAGCCAAGGACTGACCGGGCTTCTTACGCAGTACTTC.

This clonotype occurred many times. The J gene is TRBJ2-1, the V gene TRBV5-1; 9 positions match TRBD2. Trimming cost V 0 bases and J 8 bases; bases outside gene matches: 9. Germline-derived CDR1 and CDR2 are SGHRS and YFSETQ. The CDR3 runs to 16 residues. CDR3: CASSLARSGGLDEQFF. The DNA for the CDR3 is TGCGCCAGCAGCTTGGCCAGGAGCGGGGGGCTGGATGAGCAGTTCTTC.

The chain is built from TRBV7-2 and TRBJ2-5; D remains ambiguous. Trimming left V 2 bases short and J 3 bases short, with 7 bases between. The CDR3 totals 13 residues. In germline, CDR1 is SGHTA, CDR2 FQGNSA. CDR3 sequence (DNA): TGTGCCAGCAGCTTATACACGGAAGAGACCCAGTACTTC. Protein: CASSLYTEETQYF.

V gene TRBV6-2 or TRBV6-3 combines with J gene TRBJ1-5, with D hard to call. Deletions cut 4 bases from V and 2 bases from J, with 12 bases between. Germline V gene lookup returns CDR1 MNHEY and CDR2 SVGEGT. The CDR3 runs to 15 residues. In DNA, the CDR3 is TGTGCCAGCAGTTGGAGACCCGTGGGCAATCAGCCCCAGCATTTT. This sequence encodes CASSWRPVGNQPQHF.

This rearrangement joins TRBV28 to TRBJ1-6; no reliable D call. V lost 7 bases, J lost 7 bases, and 8 bases lay in between. The length of the CDR3 is 12 residues. CDR1 MDHEN and CDR2 SYDVKM come from the germline V gene. In DNA, the CDR3 is TGTGCCAGCACAGGCTTAAATTCACCCCTCCACTTT. The encoded protein is CASTGLNSPLHF.

The chain employs TRBV3-1 and TRBJ2-7; D is ambiguous. CDR3 length equals 15 residues. Looked up from germline, CDR1 is LGHDT and CDR2 is YNNKEL (reference sequence). Deletions cut 0 bases from V and 3 bases from J, with 12 bases between. Here the CDR3 reads CASSQDPYRIYEQYF. The CDR3 DNA sequence: TGTGCCAGCAGCCAAGATCCGTACCGGATCTACGAGCAGTACTTC.